This entry describes one T cell receptor beta chain. Its antigen is unidentified. One base away lies a much larger clone, so this may be a sequencing read error. Together with a sample-barcoded 5' primer, a J-beta primer mix was included in a second PCR lasting 7 to 11 cycles. In TCRdb, the 5' RACE reads were re-called with MiXCR into one record per CDR3 protein. The table shows some 1.5 million distinct CDR3 sequences, with 35% to 45% occurring only once. The data derive from a study of blood T cells in healthy people across ages. Overall study findings and caveats: With unsorted PBMCs, a conclusive comparison of naive versus antigen-experienced cells was not possible.

The CDR3 is 15 amino acids. Germline CDR1 is LGHDT and CDR2 is YNNKEL (reference sequence). Isolated PBMCs totaled at least 6 million in each sample. The V gene is TRBV3-1, the J gene TRBJ1-1; 7 bases align to TRBD1. The source material was blood. The TCR comes from a woman aged 18-35 years in good health. CDR3 DNA sequence: TGTGCCAGCAGCCCTGTTGACAGGGCAAACACTGTAGCTTTCTTT. It specifies CASSPVDRANTVAFF.